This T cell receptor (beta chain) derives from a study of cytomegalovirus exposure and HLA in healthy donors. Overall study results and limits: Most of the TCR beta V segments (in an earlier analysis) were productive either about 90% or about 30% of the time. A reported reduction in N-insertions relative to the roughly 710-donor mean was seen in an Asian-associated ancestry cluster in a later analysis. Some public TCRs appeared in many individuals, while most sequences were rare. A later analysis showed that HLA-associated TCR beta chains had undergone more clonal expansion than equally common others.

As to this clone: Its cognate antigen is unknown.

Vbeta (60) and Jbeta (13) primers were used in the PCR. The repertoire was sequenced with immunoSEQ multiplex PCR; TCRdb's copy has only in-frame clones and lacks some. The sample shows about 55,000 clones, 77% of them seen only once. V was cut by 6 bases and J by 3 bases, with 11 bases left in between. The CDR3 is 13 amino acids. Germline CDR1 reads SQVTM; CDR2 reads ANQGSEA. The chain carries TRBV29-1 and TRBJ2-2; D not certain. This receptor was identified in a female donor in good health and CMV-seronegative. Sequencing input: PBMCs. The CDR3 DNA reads TGCAGCGTATCACATTTGGACACCGGGGAGCTGTTTTTT. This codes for CSVSHLDTGELFF.